This TCR beta chain was found in a study of graft-versus-host responses after intestinal transplantation (dated by TCRdb to about 2021). Some background on the complete study: Recipients received multivisceral, liver-intestinal, or isolated intestinal transplants. Anti-thymocyte globulin induction was given to all recipients, followed by maintenance tacrolimus and steroids for 3 to 4 years. Bulk TCR-beta CDR3 sequencing was used to track graft-versus-host and host-versus-graft alloreactive T cell clones in the graft, circulation and bone marrow after intestinal transplantation. Alloreactive clones were identified by sequencing pre-transplant mixed lymphocyte reaction products and comparing them with unstimulated pre-transplant donor and recipient T cells. Of the 20 to 25 intestinal transplant recipients enrolled in the cohort, one of whom was a retransplant, a few patients without pretransplant specimens were excluded. Donor T cell macrochimerism was defined as a peak of at least 4% donor T cells among recipient peripheral blood mononuclear cells. Rather than being sequenced by the commercial service, samples from a few later patients were sequenced in-house on an Illumina MiSeq and processed with MiXCR.

Library method: the immunoSEQ multiplex PCR assay. In most patients, genomic DNA was isolated using the Qiagen DNeasy Blood and Tissue Kit and sent frozen to Adaptive Biotechnologies for TCR sequencing. High-throughput TCR-beta CDR3 sequencing of genomic DNA from most patients was performed by Adaptive Biotechnologies. The authors processed their data as follows. TCR sequencing data for around 19 patients were retrieved from Adaptive's ImmunoSEQ software; a few other patients were processed with MiXCR and VDJtools. CD4 versus CD8 sorting errors were corrected by removing sequences found in both subsets at a frequency ratio below 5:1. CDR3 nucleotide sequences shared by donor and recipient were removed because the origin of these sequences could not be assigned. To be classed as alloreactive, a clone needed at least 2-fold expansion over unstimulated cells and a minimum CFSE-low frequency of 0.002% (template counts) or 0.001% (read counts). A clone was considered mappable if detected in the sequenced pre-transplant spleen, lymph node, or MLR CFSE-low populations of the donor or recipient. The cumulative frequency of alloreactive clones was calculated as a percentage of all sequences, weighted by copy number. This is the immuneACCESS table as TCRdb keeps it, with only in-frame sequences that have V and J called. A part of the clones is gone; compared with another copy, unresolved V genes explain less than half, and the rest is unexplained. The DNA gave D and trimming, while V, J and clone size come from that table. This sample comprises more than 65,000 clones, around 92% of them detected only once. About 0.44% of the sample is taken by the ten largest.

What the authors observed across the whole study: The relatively low number and heterogeneity of intestinal transplant patients limited the conclusions. Early after transplant, peak levels of circulating GvH clones were found to be associated with declines in HvG clones. GvH clones were detected in recipient bone marrow, and some appeared earlier in ileal mucosa or blood, consistent with an intestinal mucosal origin. Patients with donor T cell macrochimerism had high GvH to HvG T cell clonal ratios in their allografts.

Measured from the cysteine to the phenylalanine, the CDR3 is 17 residues long. The only DNA kept is the CDR3, 51 bases in frame from the first base. Germline trimming amounts to 1 base on V and 1 base on J, with 8 as the count of junction bases outside the gene matches. In the germline V gene (reference sequence), CDR1 corresponds to LNHNV and CDR2 to YYDKDF. Note on this clone: There is no known antigen for this receptor. Base qualities are not provided; no much larger clone lies one nucleotide away.

The time point label on this specimen signifies: cells obtained before transplantation from donor or recipient. CD3+CD4+ and CD3+CD8+ populations were FACS-sorted from unstimulated pre-transplant donor and recipient cells taken from spleen or lymph nodes. The receptor chain draws on TRBV15 and TRBJ1-1; TRBD1 agrees with 8 junctional bases. This receptor was obtained from a human donor who was the organ donor for an intestinal transplant. This material consisted of unstimulated CD8+ T cells sorted from spleen or lymph node cells, taken before transplant. The DNA sequence follows: TGTGCCACCAGCAGAGTCAGGGGGCGGTATCCGAACACTGAAGCTTTCTTT. The resulting protein is CATSRVRGRYPNTEAFF.